The clone carrying this TCR beta chain occurred a few times. The treatment here: oral pan-JAK inhibitor, 5-10 mg twice daily. This record comes from a study of CD8+ T cells in alopecia areata. As for the study in general: The drug, oral tofacitinib, was given to treated patients at 5 to 10 mg twice daily. Percent of scalp involved defined treated patients' severity scores.

Germline loops: CDR1 SNHLY, CDR2 FYNNEI. The J segment lost 5 bases and the V segment lost 6 bases, leaving 8 bases of the junction unmatched. This CDR3 has 15 residues. Extraction and reverse transcription of RNA yielded cDNA as the sequencing template. Assay: immunoSEQ multiplex PCR; the TCRdb copy retains only in-frame clones and omits some. The sample yields approximately 170,000 clones, 60% to 75% seen once. The sample was CD4+ T cells sorted from blood, taken at week 24, from a patient treated with tofacitinib. V and J are TRBV2 and TRBJ2-2; 8 positions match TRBD2. The TCR comes from a human donor with alopecia areata. CDR3 DNA: TGTGCCAGCAGCGGAGGACTAGCCCTTACCGGGGAGCTGTTTTTT. Residues: CASSGGLALTGELFF. Full variable domain (remainder filled in from reference TRBV2 and TRBJ2-2): EPEVTQTPSHQVTQMGQEVILRCVPISNHLYFYWYRQILGQKVEFLVSFYNNEISEKSEIFDDQFSVERPDGSNFTLKIRSTKLEDSAMYFCASSGGLALTGELFFGEGSRLTVL.